This T cell receptor (beta chain) stems from a study of T cell repertoires in cytomegalovirus infection. This CDR3 comprises 12 residues. Trimming shortened V by 5 bases and J by 3 bases, and 7 bases separated the two germline ends. Of note for this clonotype: Its antigen remains unknown.

In TCRdb, the reads were re-called with MiXCR into one record per CDR3 protein. The data hold roughly 350,000 distinct CDR3 sequences, with about 34% observed a single time. Study-wide results and caveats: CMV-specific HLA-C-restricted TCR beta clonotypes dominated the ex vivo response.

J is TRBJ1-2 and V is TRBV12-3 or TRBV12-4; the D is unclear. The sample consisted of cultured PBMCs, taken from culture after CMV antigen stimulation. The TCR sequence derives from a human donor in good health (CMV status not recorded). Some clones in this sample may be carry-over from other donors' samples. The CDR3 region has the DNA TGTGCCAGCAGTCCCACAGACTATGGCTACACCTTC. It is translated as CASSPTDYGYTF.